Here is one TCR beta chain with its context. TCRdb's copy holds only in-frame clones and misses some; the assay was immunoSEQ multiplex PCR. This table has some 250,000 clones, approximately 83% appearing once. These data are taken from a study of blood T cell repertoires in COVID-19. Germline values: CDR1 MNHEY, CDR2 SVGAGI. CDR3 length: 15 residues. V was cut by 8 bases and J by 0 bases, with 17 bases left in between. Material for sequencing was peripheral blood. The clonotype originates from a woman in her twenties or thirties who had recovered from COVID-19. V and J are TRBV6-5 and TRBJ2-7, with TRBD2 as a possible D gene (6 bases). CDR3 in amino acids: CASGEVREASYEQYF. CDR3 DNA sequence: TGTGCCAGCGGGGAGGTGCGGGAAGCCTCCTACGAGCAGTACTTC.